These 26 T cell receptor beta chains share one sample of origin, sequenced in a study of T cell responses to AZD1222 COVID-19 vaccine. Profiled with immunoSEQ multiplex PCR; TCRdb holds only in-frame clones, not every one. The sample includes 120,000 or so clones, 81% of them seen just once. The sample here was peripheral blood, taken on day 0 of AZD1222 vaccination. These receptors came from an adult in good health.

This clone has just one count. The CDR3 protein is CASRAGHSNTEAFF. The DNA for the CDR3 is TGCGCCAGCAGGGCGGGACACTCGAACACTGAAGCTTTCTTT. The chain employs TRBV5-1 and TRBJ1-1, with D possibly TRBD1 on 6 matching bases. V was clipped by 5 bases and J by 1 base, with 12 bases between them. The germline V gene has CDR1 SGHRS and CDR2 YFSETQ. The CDR3 covers 14 residues.

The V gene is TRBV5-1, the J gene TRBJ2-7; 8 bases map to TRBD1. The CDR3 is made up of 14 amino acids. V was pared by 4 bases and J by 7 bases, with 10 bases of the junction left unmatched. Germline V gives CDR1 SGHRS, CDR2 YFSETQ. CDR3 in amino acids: CASSTGQGSGEQYF. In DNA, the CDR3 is TGCGCCAGCAGCACCGGACAGGGCAGTGGGGAGCAGTACTTC.

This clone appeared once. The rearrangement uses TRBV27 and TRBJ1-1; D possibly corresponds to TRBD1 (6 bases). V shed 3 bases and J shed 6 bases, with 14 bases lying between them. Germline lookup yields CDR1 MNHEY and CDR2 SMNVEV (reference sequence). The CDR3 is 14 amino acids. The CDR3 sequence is CASSFLQGKPEAFF. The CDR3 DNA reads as TGTGCCAGCAGTTTTCTACAGGGAAAGCCTGAAGCTTTCTTT.

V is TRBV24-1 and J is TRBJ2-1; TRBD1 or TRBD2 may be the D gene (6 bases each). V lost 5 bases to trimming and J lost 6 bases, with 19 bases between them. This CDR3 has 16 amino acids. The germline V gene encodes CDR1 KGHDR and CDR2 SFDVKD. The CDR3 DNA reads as TGTGCCACCAGTGGCCCCGGTGGGGGGCAAGGCAATGAGCAGTTCTTC. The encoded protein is CATSGPGGGQGNEQFF.

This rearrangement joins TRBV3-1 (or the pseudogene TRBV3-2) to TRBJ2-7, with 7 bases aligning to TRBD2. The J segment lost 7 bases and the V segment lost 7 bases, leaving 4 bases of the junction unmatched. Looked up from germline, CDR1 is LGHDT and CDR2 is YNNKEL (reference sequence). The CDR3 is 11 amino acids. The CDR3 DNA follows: TGTGCCAGCACAGCGGGGCGGGAGCAGTACTTC. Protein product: CASTAGREQYF.

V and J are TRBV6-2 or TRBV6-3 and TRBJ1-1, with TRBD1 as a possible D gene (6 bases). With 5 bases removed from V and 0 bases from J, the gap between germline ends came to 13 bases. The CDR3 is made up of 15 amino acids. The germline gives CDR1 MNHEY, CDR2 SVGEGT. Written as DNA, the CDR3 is TGTGCCAGCAGTACCCGACAGGATGTGAACACTGAAGCTTTCTTT. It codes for CASSTRQDVNTEAFF.

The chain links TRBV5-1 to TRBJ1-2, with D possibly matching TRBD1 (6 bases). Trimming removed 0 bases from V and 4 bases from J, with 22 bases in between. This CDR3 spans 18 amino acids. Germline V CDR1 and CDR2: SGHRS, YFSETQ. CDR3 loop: CASSLDGRLAGGIYGYTF. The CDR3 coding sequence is TGCGCCAGCAGCTTGGACGGTAGATTGGCGGGGGGCATCTATGGCTACACCTTC.

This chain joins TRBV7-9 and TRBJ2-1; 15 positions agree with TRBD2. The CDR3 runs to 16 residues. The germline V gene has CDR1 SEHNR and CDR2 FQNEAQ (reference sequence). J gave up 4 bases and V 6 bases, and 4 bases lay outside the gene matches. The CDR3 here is CASRAGLAGGYNEQFF. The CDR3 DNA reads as TGTGCCAGCAGGGCGGGACTAGCGGGAGGTTACAATGAGCAGTTCTTC.

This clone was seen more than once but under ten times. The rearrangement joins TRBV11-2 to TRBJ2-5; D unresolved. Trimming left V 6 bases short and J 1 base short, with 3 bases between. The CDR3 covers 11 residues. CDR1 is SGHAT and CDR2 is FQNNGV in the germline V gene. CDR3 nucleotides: TGTGCCAGCAGAACCCAAGAGACCCAGTACTTC. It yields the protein CASRTQETQYF.

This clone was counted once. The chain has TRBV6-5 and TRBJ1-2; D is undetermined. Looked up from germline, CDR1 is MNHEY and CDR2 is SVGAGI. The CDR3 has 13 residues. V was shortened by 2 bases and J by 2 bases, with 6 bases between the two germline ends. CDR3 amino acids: CASSYLANYGYTF. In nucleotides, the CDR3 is TGTGCCAGCAGTTACCTGGCAAACTATGGCTACACCTTC.

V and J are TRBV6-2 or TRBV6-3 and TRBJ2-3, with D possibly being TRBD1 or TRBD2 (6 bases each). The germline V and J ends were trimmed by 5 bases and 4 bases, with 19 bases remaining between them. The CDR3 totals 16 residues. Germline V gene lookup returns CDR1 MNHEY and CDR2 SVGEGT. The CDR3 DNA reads TGTGCCAGCAGTCTCATAAAACGGGGGCTCGCAGATACGCAGTATTTT. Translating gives CASSLIKRGLADTQYF.

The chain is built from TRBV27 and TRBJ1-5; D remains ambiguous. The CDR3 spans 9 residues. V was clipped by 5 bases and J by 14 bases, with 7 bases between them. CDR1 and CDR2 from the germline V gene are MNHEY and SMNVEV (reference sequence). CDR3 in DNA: TGTGCCAGCAGTCAGCAAGAGCATTTT. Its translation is CASSQQEHF.

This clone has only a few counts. The CDR3 region is CASSPGTSSGNTIYF. In nucleotides, the CDR3 is TGTGCCAGCTCACCAGGGACCAGCTCTGGAAACACCATATATTTT. The chain carries TRBV18 and TRBJ1-3, with a tentative D call TRBD1 (5 bases). The V end lost 2 bases, the J end lost 0 bases, and 8 bases lay between the germline ends. Germline assignment: CDR1 KGHSH and CDR2 LQKENI. The CDR3 runs to 15 residues.

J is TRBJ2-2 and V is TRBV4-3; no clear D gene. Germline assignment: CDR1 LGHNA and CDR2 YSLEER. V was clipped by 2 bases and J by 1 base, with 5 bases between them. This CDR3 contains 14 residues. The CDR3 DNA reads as TGCGCCAGCAGCCAACTAGGGAACACCGGGGAGCTGTTTTTT. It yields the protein CASSQLGNTGELFF.

Written as DNA, the CDR3 is TGTGCCAGCAGCCGGCTCCAGGGGACCTATGGCTACACCTTC. It encodes CASSRLQGTYGYTF. V and J are TRBV5-6 and TRBJ1-2, with D possibly being TRBD1 (6 bases). Germline V gene sequence: CDR1 SGHDT, CDR2 YYEEEE. This CDR3 region has 14 residues. The V end lost 4 bases, the J end lost 4 bases, and 14 bases lay between the germline ends.

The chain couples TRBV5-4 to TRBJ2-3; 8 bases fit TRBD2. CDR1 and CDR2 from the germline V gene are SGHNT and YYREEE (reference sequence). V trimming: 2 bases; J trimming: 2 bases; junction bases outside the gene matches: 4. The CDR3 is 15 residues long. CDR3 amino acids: CASSFAGGPTDTQYF. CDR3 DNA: TGTGCCAGCAGCTTCGCGGGGGGCCCCACAGATACGCAGTATTTT.

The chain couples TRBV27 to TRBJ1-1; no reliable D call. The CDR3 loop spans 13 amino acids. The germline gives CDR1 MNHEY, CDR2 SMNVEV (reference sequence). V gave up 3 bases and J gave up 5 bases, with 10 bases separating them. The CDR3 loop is CASSFPGRTEAFF. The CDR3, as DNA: TGTGCCAGCAGTTTCCCCGGACGGACTGAAGCTTTCTTT.

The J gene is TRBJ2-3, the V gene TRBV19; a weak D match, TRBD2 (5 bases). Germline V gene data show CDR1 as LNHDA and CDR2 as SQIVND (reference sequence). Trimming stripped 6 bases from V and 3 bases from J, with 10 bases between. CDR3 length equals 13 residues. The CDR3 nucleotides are TGTGCCAGTAGCACTAGTTTGACAGATACGCAGTATTTT. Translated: CASSTSLTDTQYF.

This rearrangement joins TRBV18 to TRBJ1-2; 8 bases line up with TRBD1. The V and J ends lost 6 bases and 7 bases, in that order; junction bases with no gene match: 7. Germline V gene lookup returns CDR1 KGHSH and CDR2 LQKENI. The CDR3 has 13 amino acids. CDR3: CASSVDREGGYTF. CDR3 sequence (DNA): TGTGCCAGCTCTGTGGACAGGGAGGGTGGCTACACCTTC.

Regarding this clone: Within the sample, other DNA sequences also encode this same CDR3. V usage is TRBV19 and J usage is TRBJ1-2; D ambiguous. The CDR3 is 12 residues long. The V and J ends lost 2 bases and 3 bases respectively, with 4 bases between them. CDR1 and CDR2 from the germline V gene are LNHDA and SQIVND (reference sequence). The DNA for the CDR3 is TGTGCCAGTAGTATAACAGACTATGGCTACACCTTC. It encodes CASSITDYGYTF.

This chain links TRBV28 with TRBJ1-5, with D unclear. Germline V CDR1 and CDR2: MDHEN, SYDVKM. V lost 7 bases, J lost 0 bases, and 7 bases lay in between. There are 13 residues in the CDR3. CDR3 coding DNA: TGTGCCAGCACAGTCTATAGCAATCAGCCCCAGCATTTT. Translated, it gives CASTVYSNQPQHF.

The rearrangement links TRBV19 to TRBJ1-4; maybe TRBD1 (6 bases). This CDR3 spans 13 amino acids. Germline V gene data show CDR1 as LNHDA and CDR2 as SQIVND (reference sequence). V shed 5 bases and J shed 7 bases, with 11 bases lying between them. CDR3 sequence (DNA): TGTGCCAGTAGTGAATCAGGGGTTGAAAAACTGTTTTTT. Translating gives CASSESGVEKLFF.

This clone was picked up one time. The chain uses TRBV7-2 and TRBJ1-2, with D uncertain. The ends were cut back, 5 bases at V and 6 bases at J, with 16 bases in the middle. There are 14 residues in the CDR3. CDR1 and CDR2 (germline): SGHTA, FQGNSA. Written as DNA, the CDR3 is TGTGCCAGCAGCCCAGAGCCTCCTTTCGATGGCTACACCTTC. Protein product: CASSPEPPFDGYTF.

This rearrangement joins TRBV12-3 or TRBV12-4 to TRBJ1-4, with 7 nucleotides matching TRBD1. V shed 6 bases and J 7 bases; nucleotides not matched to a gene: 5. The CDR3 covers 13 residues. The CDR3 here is CASSRQGSEKLFF. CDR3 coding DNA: TGTGCCAGCAGCCGACAGGGTTCTGAAAAACTGTTTTTT.

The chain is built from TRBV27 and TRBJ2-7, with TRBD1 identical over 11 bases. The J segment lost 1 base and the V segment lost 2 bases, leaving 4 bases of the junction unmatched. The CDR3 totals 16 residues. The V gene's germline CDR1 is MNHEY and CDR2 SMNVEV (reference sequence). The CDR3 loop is CASSLGQGAGSYEQYF. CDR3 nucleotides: TGTGCCAGCAGTTTAGGACAGGGGGCAGGGTCCTACGAGCAGTACTTC.

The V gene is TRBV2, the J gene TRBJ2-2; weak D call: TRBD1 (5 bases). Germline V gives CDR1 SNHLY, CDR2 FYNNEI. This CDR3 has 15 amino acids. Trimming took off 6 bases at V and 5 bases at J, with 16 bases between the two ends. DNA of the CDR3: TGTGCCAGCAGGGGGCGCGCCCAGGAGACCGGGGAGCTGTTTTTT. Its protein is CASRGRAQETGELFF. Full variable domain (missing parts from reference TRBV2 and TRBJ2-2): EPEVTQTPSHQVTQMGQEVILRCVPISNHLYFYWYRQILGQKVEFLVSFYNNEISEKSEIFDDQFSVERPDGSNFTLKIRSTKLEDSAMYFCASRGRAQETGELFFGEGSRLTVL.